Given below is one TCR beta chain in context. In this sample, this clonotype turned up a few times. Its specific antigen is unknown. Base qualities are not provided; no much larger clone lies one nucleotide away. The data were taken from a study of T cell repertoires in cytomegalovirus infection (dated by TCRdb to about 2019). For the wider study: The peptide stimulations were aimed at well-studied HLA-B-restricted epitopes as well as recently identified HLA-C-restricted CMV epitopes, whose presentation resists viral immunomodulation. Donor HLA type was relevant to the analysis, as public TCR beta signatures indicated carriage of CMV infection together with the matching HLA type.

The sample's treatment or condition label, in plain terms: in vitro stimulation with specific CMV peptide epitopes to enrich CMV-specific T cells. Summary of the overall study and its limitations: In both this cohort and an independent cohort of more than 350 donors, the cumulative frequency of public TCR beta family members distinguished carriers of CMV infection plus the relevant HLA type. The ex vivo response was dominated by HLA-C-restricted CMV-specific TCR beta clonotypes, which also provided the single most frequent clonotype in two of eight donors.

As encoded in the germline V gene (reference sequence), CDR1 is DFQATT while CDR2 is SNEGSKA. Spanning cysteine to phenylalanine, the CDR3 consists of 12 amino acids. Here the CDR3 DNA is all that survives: 36 bases in frame from base 1. The V and J ends are trimmed by 5 bases and 7 bases, leaving 14 bases between them. TCRdb shows the sequencer as Illumina HiSeq 1500. TCRdb passed the public sequencing reads through fastp at Q25 and MiXCR, retaining productive beta sequences. One record per CDR3 amino acid sequence lists the most common genes and DNA. Within this sample are over 250,000 distinct CDR3 sequences, with approximately 22% of them counted one time only. The ten biggest clones cover roughly a fifth of the sample.

The clonotype was recovered from a human donor in good health (CMV status not recorded). Some clones in this sample may be carry-over from other donors' samples. Here the sequenced sample was cultured PBMCs, taken from culture after CMV antigen stimulation. The V and J genes are TRBV20-1 and TRBJ1-2; too little of a D gene remains to name it. CDR3 protein: CSASGTSFGYTF. In nucleotide form, the sequence is TGCAGTGCTTCGGGCACCTCCTTTGGCTACACCTTC.